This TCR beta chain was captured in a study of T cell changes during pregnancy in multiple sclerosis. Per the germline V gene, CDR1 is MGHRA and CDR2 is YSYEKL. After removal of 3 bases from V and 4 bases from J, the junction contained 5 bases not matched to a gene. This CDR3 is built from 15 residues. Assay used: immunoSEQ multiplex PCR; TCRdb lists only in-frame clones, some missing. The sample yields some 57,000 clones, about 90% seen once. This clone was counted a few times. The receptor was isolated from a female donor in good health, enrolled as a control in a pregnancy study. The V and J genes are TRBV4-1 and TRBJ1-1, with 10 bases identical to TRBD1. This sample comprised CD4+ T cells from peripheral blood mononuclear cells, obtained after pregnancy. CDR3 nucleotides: TGCGCCAGCAGCCAGGGACAGGGGTTGAGCACTGAAGCTTTCTTT. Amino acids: CASSQGQGLSTEAFF.